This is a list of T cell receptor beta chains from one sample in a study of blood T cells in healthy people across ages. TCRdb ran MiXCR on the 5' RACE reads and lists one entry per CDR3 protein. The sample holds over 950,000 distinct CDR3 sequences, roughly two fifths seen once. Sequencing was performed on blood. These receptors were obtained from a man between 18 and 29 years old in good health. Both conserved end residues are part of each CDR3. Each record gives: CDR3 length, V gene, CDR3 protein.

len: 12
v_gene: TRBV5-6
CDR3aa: CASSRGNPPLHF

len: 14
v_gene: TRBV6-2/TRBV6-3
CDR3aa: CASSYLSRVYEQFF

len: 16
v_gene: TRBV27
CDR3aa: CASRQNRDRVYQPQHF

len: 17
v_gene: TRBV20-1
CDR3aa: CSASPLDRGVSNTEAFF

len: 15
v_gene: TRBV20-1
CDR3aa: CSLGDSVFLQETQYF

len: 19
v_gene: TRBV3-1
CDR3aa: CASSPQPGLAGRTYNEQFF

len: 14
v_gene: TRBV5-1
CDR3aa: CASSFIPGNTEAFF

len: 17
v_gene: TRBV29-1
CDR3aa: CSVEDVLRGSSYNGQFF

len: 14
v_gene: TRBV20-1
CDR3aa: CSAKLTGETYEQYF

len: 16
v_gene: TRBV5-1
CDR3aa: CASSPSRGGEVYGYTF

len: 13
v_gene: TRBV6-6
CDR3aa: CATHFGPNYEQYF

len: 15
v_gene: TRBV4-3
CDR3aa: CASSTHREWETEAFF

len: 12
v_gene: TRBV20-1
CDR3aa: CSVGDREYEQYF

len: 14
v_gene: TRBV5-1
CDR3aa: CASGSASGGNEQYF

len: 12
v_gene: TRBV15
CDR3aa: CARRHVPLREFF

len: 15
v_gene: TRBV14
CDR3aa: CASSRTSGGMDTQYF

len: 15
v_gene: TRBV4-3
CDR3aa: CASSQELYSSQPQHF